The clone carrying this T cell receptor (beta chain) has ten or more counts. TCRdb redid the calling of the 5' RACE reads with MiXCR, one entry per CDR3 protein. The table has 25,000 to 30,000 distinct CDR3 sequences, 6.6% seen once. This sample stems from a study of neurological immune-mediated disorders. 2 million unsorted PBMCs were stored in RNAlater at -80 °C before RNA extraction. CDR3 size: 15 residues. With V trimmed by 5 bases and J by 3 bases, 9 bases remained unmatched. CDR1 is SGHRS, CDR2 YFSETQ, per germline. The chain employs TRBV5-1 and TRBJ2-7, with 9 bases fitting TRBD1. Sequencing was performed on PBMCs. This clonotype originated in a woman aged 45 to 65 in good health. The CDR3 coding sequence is TGCGCCAGCAGTCCCCCCCCGGGACAGGGCTACGAGCAGTACTTC. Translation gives CASSPPPGQGYEQYF.